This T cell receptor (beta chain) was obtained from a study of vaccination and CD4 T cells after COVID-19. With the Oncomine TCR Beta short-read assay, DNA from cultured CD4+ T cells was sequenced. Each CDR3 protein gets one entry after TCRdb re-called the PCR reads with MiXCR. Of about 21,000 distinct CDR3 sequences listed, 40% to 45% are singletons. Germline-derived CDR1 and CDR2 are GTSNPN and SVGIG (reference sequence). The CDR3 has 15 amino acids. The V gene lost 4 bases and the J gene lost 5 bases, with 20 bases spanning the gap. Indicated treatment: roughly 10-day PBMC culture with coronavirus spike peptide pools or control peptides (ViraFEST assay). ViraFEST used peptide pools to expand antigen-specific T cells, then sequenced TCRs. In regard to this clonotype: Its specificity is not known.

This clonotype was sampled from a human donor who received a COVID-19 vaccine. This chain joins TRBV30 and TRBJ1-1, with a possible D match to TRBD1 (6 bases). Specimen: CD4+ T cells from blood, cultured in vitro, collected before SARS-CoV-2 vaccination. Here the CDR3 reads CAWIPRQQGVTEAFF. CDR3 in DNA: TGTGCCTGGATACCCCGCCAACAGGGAGTAACTGAAGCTTTCTTT. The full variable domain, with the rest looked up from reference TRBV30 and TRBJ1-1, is SQTIHQWPATLVQPVGSPLSLECTVEGTSNPNLYWYRQAAGRGLQLLFYSVGIGQISSEVPQNLSASRPQDRQFILSSKKLLLSDSGFYLCAWIPRQQGVTEAFFGQGTRLTVV.